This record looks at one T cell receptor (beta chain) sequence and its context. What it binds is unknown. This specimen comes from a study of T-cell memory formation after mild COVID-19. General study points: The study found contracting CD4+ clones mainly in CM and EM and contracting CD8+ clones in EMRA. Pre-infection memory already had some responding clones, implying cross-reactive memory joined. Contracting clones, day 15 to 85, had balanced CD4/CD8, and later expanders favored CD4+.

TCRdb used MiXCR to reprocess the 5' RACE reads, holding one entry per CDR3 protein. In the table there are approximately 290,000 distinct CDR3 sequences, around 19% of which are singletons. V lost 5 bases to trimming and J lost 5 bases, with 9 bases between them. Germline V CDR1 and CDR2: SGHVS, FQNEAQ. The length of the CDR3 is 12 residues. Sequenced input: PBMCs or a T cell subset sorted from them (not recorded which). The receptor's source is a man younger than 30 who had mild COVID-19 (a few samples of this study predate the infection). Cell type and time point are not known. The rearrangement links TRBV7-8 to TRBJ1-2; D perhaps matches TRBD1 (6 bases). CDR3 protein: CASSKTGYGYTF. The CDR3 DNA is TGTGCCAGCAGCAAGACAGGATATGGCTACACCTTC.